In this sample, the clone carrying this TCR beta chain turned up a few times. Antigen specificity is unknown. The table came from immunoSEQ multiplex PCR; TCRdb's copy has only in-frame clones and leaves some out. The sample lists fewer than 40,000 clones; about 92% were seen once. Trimming took off 8 bases at V and 6 bases at J, with 11 bases between the two ends. The germline CDR1 and CDR2 sequences are SGHAT and FQDESV (reference sequence). The CDR3 runs to 11 residues. The sample comes from a study of OX40 agonist ivuxolimab in advanced cancers. Study-level results: Partly responding patients at 0.1-3.0 mg/kg showed some of the smallest clonal expansion.

The clonotype comes from an adult with an advanced solid tumor such as melanoma, head and neck, liver or kidney cancer. The source material was CD4+ or CD8+ T cells sorted from blood, sampled in a trial of the OX40 agonist ivuxolimab. The V call is TRBV11-1, the J call TRBJ2-7, with no clear D. The CDR3 bases are TGTGCCAGCCAGAACATCTCCGAGCAGTACTTC. Amino acids: CASQNISEQYF.